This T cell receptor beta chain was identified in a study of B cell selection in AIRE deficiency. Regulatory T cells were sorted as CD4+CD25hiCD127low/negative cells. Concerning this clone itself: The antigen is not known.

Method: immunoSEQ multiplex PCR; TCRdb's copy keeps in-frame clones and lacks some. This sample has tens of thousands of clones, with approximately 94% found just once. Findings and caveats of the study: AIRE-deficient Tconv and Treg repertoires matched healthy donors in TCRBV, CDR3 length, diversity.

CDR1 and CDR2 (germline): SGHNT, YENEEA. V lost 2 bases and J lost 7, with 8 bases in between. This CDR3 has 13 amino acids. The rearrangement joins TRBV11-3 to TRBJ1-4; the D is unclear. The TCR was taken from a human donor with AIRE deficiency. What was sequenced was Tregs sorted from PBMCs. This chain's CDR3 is CASSLTRPEKLFF. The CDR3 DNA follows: TGTGCCAGCAGCTTAACAAGGCCTGAAAAACTGTTTTTT.